The source of this T cell receptor (beta chain) is a study of technical replicates of blood from a few donors. Using immunoSEQ multiplex PCR, the repertoire was profiled, and TCRdb retains in-frame clones only, with some absent. Seen here are 55,000 to 75,000 clones, 80% to 90% observed once, and the top ten hold over 4.5%. V dropped 4 bases and J dropped 1 base, with 23 bases sitting between them. CDR1 LGHNA and CDR2 YSLEER come from the germline V gene. The CDR3 is 19 residues long. Input material: PBMCs. The TCR was taken from a human donor in good health. Some clones in this sample may be carry-over from other donors' samples. V gene TRBV4-3 combines with J gene TRBJ2-1; D possibly corresponds to TRBD1 (7 bases). CDR3 protein: CASSPIAQGISGSYNEQFF. Here the CDR3 DNA reads TGCGCCAGCAGCCCGATAGCACAGGGGATTAGCGGATCCTACAATGAGCAGTTCTTC.